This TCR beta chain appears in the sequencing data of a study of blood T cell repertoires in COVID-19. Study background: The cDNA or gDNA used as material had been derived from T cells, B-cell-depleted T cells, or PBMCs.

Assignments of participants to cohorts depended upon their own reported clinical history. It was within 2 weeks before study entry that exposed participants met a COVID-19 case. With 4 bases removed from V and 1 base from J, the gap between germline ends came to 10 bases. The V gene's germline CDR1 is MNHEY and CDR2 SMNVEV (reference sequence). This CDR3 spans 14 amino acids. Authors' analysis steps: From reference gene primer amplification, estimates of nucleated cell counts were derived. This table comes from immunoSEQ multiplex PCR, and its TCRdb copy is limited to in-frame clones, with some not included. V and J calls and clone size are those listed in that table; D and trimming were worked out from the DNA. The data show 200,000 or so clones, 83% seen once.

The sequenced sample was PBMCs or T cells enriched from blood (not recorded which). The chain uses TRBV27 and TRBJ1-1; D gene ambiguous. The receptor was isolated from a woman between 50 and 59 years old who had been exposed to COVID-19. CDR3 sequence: CASSSPGGNTEAFF. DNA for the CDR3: TGTGCCAGCAGTTCCCCGGGAGGGAACACTGAAGCTTTCTTT.